The T cell receptor (beta chain) under discussion was sequenced for a study of T cell clonotyping in hematopoietic cell transplantation. The time point was: recipient sample about 28 days before transplant, after cytoreduction. Study-wide points: Higher Inverse Simpson Index values in graft donor and pretransplant recipient predicted broader posttransplant TCR diversity.

This table comes from immunoSEQ multiplex PCR, and its TCRdb copy is limited to in-frame clones, with some not included. The sample includes 45,000 or so clones, roughly 80% of them seen just once. This clone was picked up a small number of times. As yet, its antigen is unknown. The sequencing used peripheral blood mononuclear cells, collected before stem cell transplant. This TCR was recovered from a man between 60 and 70 years old with myelodysplastic syndrome. Some clones in this sample may be carry-over from other donors' samples.

CDR3 bases: TGTGCCATTAGACAGGCCGGGGCCAACGTCCTGACTTTC. This translates into CAIRQAGANVLTF. The V call is TRBV2, the J call TRBJ2-6; the D gene is possibly TRBD1 (6 bases). V shed 10 bases and J shed 4 bases, with 11 bases lying between them. The germline V gene has CDR1 SNHLY and CDR2 FYNNEI. The CDR3 is 13 amino acids. The full variable domain, rest sourced from reference TRBV2 and TRBJ2-6, is EPEVTQTPSHQVTQMGQEVILRCVPISNHLYFYWYRQILGQKVEFLVSFYNNEISEKSEIFDDQFSVERPDGSNFTLKIRSTKLEDSAMYFCAIRQAGANVLTFGAGSRLTVL.